This TCR beta chain was identified in a study of T cell changes during pregnancy in multiple sclerosis. Libraries were prepared by immunoSEQ multiplex PCR; TCRdb keeps only in-frame clonotypes and omits some of them. The sample lists over 35,000 clones, 91% seen once, with approximately 8.3% in the top ten. The CDR3 is 15 residues long. Germline lookup yields CDR1 MDHEN and CDR2 SYDVKM. Trimming stripped 2 bases from V and 2 bases from J, with 13 bases between. This sequence joins TRBV28 and TRBJ2-7; TRBD2 might be the D (5 bases). Sequenced material: CD8+ T cells from peripheral blood mononuclear cells, taken before pregnancy. This clonotype originated in a female donor with multiple sclerosis, enrolled in a pregnancy study. As DNA, the CDR3 is TGTGCCAGCAGTTTAATCCGTGGGAGCGCCTACGAGCAGTACTTC. It specifies CASSLIRGSAYEQYF.